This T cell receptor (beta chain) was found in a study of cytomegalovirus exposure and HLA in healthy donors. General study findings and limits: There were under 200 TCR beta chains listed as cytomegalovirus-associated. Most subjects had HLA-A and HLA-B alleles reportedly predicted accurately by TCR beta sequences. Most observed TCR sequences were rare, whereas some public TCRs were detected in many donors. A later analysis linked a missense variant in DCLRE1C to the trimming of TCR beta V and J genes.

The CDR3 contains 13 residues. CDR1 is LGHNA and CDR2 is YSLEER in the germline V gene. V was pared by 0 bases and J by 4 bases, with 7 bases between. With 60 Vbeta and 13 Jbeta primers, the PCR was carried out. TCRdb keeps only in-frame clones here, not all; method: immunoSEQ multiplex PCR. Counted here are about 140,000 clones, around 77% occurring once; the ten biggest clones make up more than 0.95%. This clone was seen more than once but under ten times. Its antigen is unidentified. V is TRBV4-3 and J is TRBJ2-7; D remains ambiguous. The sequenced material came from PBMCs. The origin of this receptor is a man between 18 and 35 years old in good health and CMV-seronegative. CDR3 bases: TGCGCCAGCAGCCAAGACATCGGGTACGAGCAGTACTTC. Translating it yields CASSQDIGYEQYF.